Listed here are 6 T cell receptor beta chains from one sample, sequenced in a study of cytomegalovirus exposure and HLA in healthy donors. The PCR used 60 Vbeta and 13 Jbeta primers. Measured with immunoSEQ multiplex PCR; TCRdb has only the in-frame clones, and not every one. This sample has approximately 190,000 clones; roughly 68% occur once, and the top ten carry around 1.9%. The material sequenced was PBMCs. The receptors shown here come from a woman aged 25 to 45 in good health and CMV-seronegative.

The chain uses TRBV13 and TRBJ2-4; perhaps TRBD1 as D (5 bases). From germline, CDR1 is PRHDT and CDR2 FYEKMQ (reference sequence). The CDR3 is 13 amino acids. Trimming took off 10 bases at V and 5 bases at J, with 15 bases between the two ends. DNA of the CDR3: TGTGCCACAAAGGGGTCGACAGAAAACATTCAGTACTTC. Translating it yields CATKGSTENIQYF.

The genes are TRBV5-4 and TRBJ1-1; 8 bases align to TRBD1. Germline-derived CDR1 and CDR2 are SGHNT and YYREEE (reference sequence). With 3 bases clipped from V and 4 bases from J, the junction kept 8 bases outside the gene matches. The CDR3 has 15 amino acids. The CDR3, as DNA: TGTGCCAGCAGCTGGGCCCAGGGGGCGGGCACTGAAGCTTTCTTT. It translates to CASSWAQGAGTEAFF.

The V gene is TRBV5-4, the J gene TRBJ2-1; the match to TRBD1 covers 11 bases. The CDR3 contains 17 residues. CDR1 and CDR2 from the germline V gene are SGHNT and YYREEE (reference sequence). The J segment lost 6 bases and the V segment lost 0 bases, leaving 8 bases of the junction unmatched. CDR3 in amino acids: CASSLVWGTGGGNEQFF. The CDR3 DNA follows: TGTGCCAGCAGCTTGGTCTGGGGGACAGGGGGAGGCAATGAGCAGTTCTTC.

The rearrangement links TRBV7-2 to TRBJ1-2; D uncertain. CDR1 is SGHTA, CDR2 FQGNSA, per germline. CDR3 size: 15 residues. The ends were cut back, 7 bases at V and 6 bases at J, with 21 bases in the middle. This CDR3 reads CASNVLQEGLDGYTF. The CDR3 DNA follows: TGTGCCAGCAACGTTCTCCAGGAGGGTTTGGATGGCTACACCTTC.

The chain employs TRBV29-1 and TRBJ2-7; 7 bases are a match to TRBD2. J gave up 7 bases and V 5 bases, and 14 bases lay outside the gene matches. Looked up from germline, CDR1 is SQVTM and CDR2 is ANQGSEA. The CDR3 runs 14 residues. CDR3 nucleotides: TGCAGCGTTTTTTTGACTCTAGCGGCAGGGGAGCAGTACTTC. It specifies CSVFLTLAAGEQYF.

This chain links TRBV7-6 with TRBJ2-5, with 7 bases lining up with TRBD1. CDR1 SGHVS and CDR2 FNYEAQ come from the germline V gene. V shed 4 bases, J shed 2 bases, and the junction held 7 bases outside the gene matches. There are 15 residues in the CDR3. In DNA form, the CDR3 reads TGTGCCAGCAGCTCCCGGGGACAGATTCAAGAGACCCAGTACTTC. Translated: CASSSRGQIQETQYF.